The sequence of this T cell receptor beta chain was determined in a study of metastatic and nonmetastatic thyroid tumors. Study outcomes and limitations: Malignant tumors reportedly showed significantly higher TCR beta diversity than benign nodules in both blood and tumor.

Thyroid surgery was preceded by no treatment in any patient. There are a few counts of this clone. What it binds is unknown. CDR3 size: 15 residues. Per the germline V gene, CDR1 is LGHNA and CDR2 is YNFKEQ. Trimming took 4 bases from V and 2 from J; bases not matched to a gene: 3. Original processing notes: Differences in CDR3 between clinicopathological groups were drawn on to build a classifier intended to discriminate distant-metastatic papillary thyroid cancer patients. TCRdb reanalyzed the PCR reads with MiXCR. The V and J calls, along with clone size, are taken from TCRdb and not from the paper's own processing. The data show 2,000 to 3,000 clones, around 28% seen once.

The J gene is TRBJ2-2, the V gene TRBV4-2; 8 bases fit TRBD2. The receptor comes from a female donor with papillary thyroid cancer or a benign thyroid nodule (not recorded which). Some clones in this sample may be carry-over from other donors' samples. The material sequenced was tumor tissue. The CDR3 nucleotides are TGTGCCAGCAGCCCGGGGACTAGTAACACCGGGGAGCTGTTTTTT. Translating gives CASSPGTSNTGELFF.